A single sample gave rise to the 6 T cell receptor beta chains below, sequenced in a study of sequential checkpoint blockade in melanoma. Only in-frame clones appear in the TCRdb table, and some are missing; sequencing was by immunoSEQ multiplex PCR. The repertoire holds tens of thousands of clones, with 86% as singletons. Specified treatment: randomized to nivolumab then ipilimumab (arm A) or the reverse (arm B). Specimen: CD8+ T cells sorted from blood (inferred from file names), collected from a patient given nivolumab and ipilimumab in sequence. These receptors were collected from a human donor with melanoma.

The rearrangement joins TRBV28 to TRBJ1-1, with 10 bases fitting TRBD1. The CDR3 consists of 14 residues. J was trimmed by 6 bases and V by 6 bases; bases with no gene match: 7. Germline V gene data show CDR1 as MDHEN and CDR2 as SYDVKM. In DNA, the CDR3 is TGTGCCAGCAGGGGGGGACAGGGGCTGGCTGAAGCTTTCTTT. This encodes CASRGGQGLAEAFF.

The rearrangement joins TRBV9 to TRBJ2-2, with D possibly being TRBD2 (5 bases). Trimming took off 4 bases at V and 8 bases at J, with 30 bases between the two ends. The CDR3 consists of 19 residues. Germline V gives CDR1 SGDLS, CDR2 YYNGEE. The CDR3 coding sequence is TGTGCCAGCAGCCATAGGCAGGAGGAAAGAACGGATAGAGGGGGGGAGCTGTTTTTT. It codes for CASSHRQEERTDRGGELFF.

This clone has more than one count but fewer than ten. This chain joins TRBV21-1 and TRBJ2-7; the table names TRBD1, a call not compared with the DNA. TRBV21-1 is a listed pseudogene. This CDR3 spans 15 amino acids. CDR3 nucleotide sequence: TGTGCCAGCAGCAGATCGACAGGGAATCCCTACGAGCAGTACGTC. It codes for CASSRSTGNPYEQYV.

This clone was observed a handful of times. The rearrangement joins TRBV10-3 to TRBJ2-2; D is possibly TRBD2 (6 bases). CDR3 size: 13 residues. The V gene lost 10 bases and the J gene lost 8 bases, with 17 bases spanning the gap. CDR1 ENHRY and CDR2 SYGVKD come from the germline V gene. The CDR3 region has the DNA TGTGCCACGTCGCCAGGCGGGATGGGGGAGCTGTTTTTT. Amino acids: CATSPGGMGELFF.

The chain recombines TRBV9 with TRBJ2-1; 11 bases line up with TRBD2. Germline CDR1 is SGDLS and CDR2 is YYNGEE. The length of the CDR3 is 15 residues. Trimming removed 2 bases from V and 6 bases from J; junction bases left unmatched: 4. The CDR3 DNA follows: TGTGCCAGCAGCGTCACTAGCGGGAGTGGCAATGAGCAGTTCTTC. Its translation: CASSVTSGSGNEQFF.

The chain has TRBV9 and TRBJ1-1, with D possibly matching TRBD1 (5 bases). V was cut by 4 bases and J by 8 bases, with 15 bases left in between. Germline V gene sequence: CDR1 SGDLS, CDR2 YYNGEE. The CDR3 extends over 13 amino acids. CDR3 nucleotides: TGTGCCAGCAGCTTGGAGACAGACCGAGAAGCTTTCTTT. Translated, it gives CASSLETDREAFF.